Following are 31 T cell receptor beta chains from one sample sequenced in a study of blood T cell repertoires in COVID-19. TCRdb's copy holds only in-frame clones and misses some; the assay was immunoSEQ multiplex PCR. The sample has about 110,000 clones, approximately 84% seen once. The specimen was peripheral blood. The receptors come from a man aged 50 to 59 with acute or convalescent COVID-19.

About this clone itself: At one of its ends the junction is not consistent with the germline gene, which may arise from a read error. The rearrangement uses TRBV6-5 and TRBJ1-2; tentative D call: TRBD1 (6 bases). CDR1 is MNHEY, CDR2 SVGAGI, per germline. CDR3 length: 15 residues. The CDR3 here is CASSDSLGGGYGYTF. CDR3 coding DNA: TGTGCCAGCAGTGACTCCCTAGGGGGGGGGTATGGCTACACCTTC.

The chain joins TRBV6-1 to TRBJ2-3, with a weak D call TRBD1 (6 bases). V was cut by 2 bases and J by 2 bases, with 11 bases left in between. The CDR3 covers 15 residues. Germline V gene lookup returns CDR1 MNHNS and CDR2 SASEGT. The CDR3 sequence is CASSESGQYTDTQYF. DNA of the CDR3: TGTGCCAGCAGTGAATCGGGACAATACACAGATACGCAGTATTTT.

The gene calls are TRBV12-5 and TRBJ2-1; no definite D call. Germline assignment: CDR1 LGHNT and CDR2 FRNRAP. The germline V and J ends were trimmed by 6 bases and 0 bases, with 6 bases remaining between them. The CDR3 totals 13 residues. The CDR3 DNA is TGTGCTAGTGGGAGGAACTCCTACAATGAGCAGTTCTTC. This gives the protein CASGRNSYNEQFF. Supplemented by reference TRBV12-5 and TRBJ2-1, the full variable domain reads DARVTQTPRHKVTEMGQEVTMRCQPILGHNTVFWYRQTMMQGLELLAYFRNRAPLDDSGMPKDRFSAEMPDATLATLKIQPSEPRDSAVYFCASGRNSYNEQFFGPGTRLTVL.

The chain joins TRBV10-1 to TRBJ1-2; TRBD1 might be the D (5 bases). Germline V gene lookup returns CDR1 WNHNN and CDR2 SYGVQD (reference sequence). Trimming cost V 7 bases and J 8 bases, with 17 bases left between them. The length of the CDR3 is 13 residues. This CDR3 reads CASTRGEGRGYTF. Written as DNA, the CDR3 is TGCGCCAGCACCCGAGGGGAGGGAAGAGGCTACACCTTC.

The chain carries TRBV5-1 and TRBJ1-1; a possible D gene is TRBD1 (6 bases). CDR1 and CDR2 from the germline V gene are SGHRS and YFSETQ. This CDR3 comprises 15 residues. Trimming removed 0 bases at V and 4 bases at J, with 13 bases between. CDR3 in amino acids: CASSLAGVRGTEAFF. In nucleotides, the CDR3 is TGCGCCAGCAGCTTGGCAGGGGTTAGGGGCACTGAAGCTTTCTTT. Combining the CDR3 with reference TRBV5-1 and TRBJ1-1 gives the whole variable domain KAGVTQTPRYLIKTRGQQVTLSCSPISGHRSVSWYQQTPGQGLQFLFEYFSETQRNKGNFPGRFSGRQFSNSRSEMNVSTLELGDSALYLCASSLAGVRGTEAFFGQGTRLTVV.

This chain uses TRBV30 with TRBJ1-4; 8 bases match TRBD1. Germline V CDR1 and CDR2: GTSNPN, SVGIG (reference sequence). The CDR3 runs to 13 residues. Losses at the gene ends were 3 bases for V and 12 bases for J; bases not matched to a gene: 9. In nucleotides, the CDR3 is TGTGCCTGGAGGACGGGACAGGTCGGGGAACTGTTTTTT. Translating gives CAWRTGQVGELFF.

J is TRBJ1-2 and V is TRBV10-3; a weak D match, TRBD1 (5 bases). Germline CDR1 reads ENHRY; CDR2 reads SYGVKD. The CDR3 totals 13 residues. The ends were cut back, 4 bases at V and 3 bases at J, with 9 bases in the middle. CDR3: CAISAGGDYGYTF. CDR3 nucleotides: TGTGCCATCAGTGCCGGGGGGGACTATGGCTACACCTTC.

The rearrangement uses TRBV3-1 (or the pseudogene TRBV3-2) and TRBJ1-2; the D gene is possibly TRBD1 (6 bases). The V gene lost 1 base and the J gene lost 4 bases, with 10 bases spanning the gap. CDR1 is LGHDT, CDR2 YNNKEL, per germline (reference sequence). The CDR3 loop spans 14 amino acids. CDR3 coding DNA: TGTGCCAGCAGCCAAGTAGGACAGTCCTATGGCTACACCTTC. Residues: CASSQVGQSYGYTF.

The chain uses TRBV27 and TRBJ1-2; D not certain. The CDR3 runs 16 residues. Germline CDR1 MNHEY, CDR2 SMNVEV (reference sequence). V gave up 1 base and J gave up 0 bases, with 12 bases separating them. Written as DNA, the CDR3 is TGTGCCAGCAGTTTATGGCCAGTCAAAGCTAACTATGGCTACACCTTC. Its translation is CASSLWPVKANYGYTF.

V is TRBV24-1 and J is TRBJ1-2, with TRBD1 matching 8 bases. This CDR3 contains 14 residues. V gave up 4 bases and J gave up 4 bases; unmatched junction bases: 4. Per the germline V gene, CDR1 is KGHDR and CDR2 is SFDVKD. CDR3 nucleotides: TGTGCCACCAGTGACCGTGACAGGGGCTATGGCTACACCTTC. It encodes CATSDRDRGYGYTF.

The chain is built from TRBV6-5 and TRBJ2-2, with 9 bases identical to TRBD1. The CDR3 spans 15 residues. Germline V gives CDR1 MNHEY, CDR2 SVGAGI. With 6 bases clipped from V and 5 bases from J, the junction kept 7 bases outside the gene matches. The DNA for the CDR3 is TGTGCCAGCAGCCCGGGACAGGGAGGGACCGGGGAGCTGTTTTTT. Translated, it gives CASSPGQGGTGELFF.

This clone has a single count. The chain combines TRBV15 with TRBJ1-1, with 7 bases fitting TRBD1. Germline V gives CDR1 LNHNV, CDR2 YYDKDF (reference sequence). J lost 2 bases, V lost 0 bases, and 6 bases had no gene match. There are 16 residues in the CDR3. The CDR3 region is CATSRDGGTVNTEAFF. The CDR3 nucleotides are TGTGCCACCAGCAGAGATGGTGGGACAGTCAACACTGAAGCTTTCTTT.

V usage is TRBV9 and J usage is TRBJ2-1; 15 bases are shared with TRBD2. Germline lookup yields CDR1 SGDLS and CDR2 YYNGEE. The CDR3 is 16 residues long. V lost 4 bases to trimming and J lost 5 bases; unmatched junction nucleotides: 4. CDR3 in DNA: TGTGCCAGCAGCCTGGGACTAGCGGGGGGCCACAATGAGCAGTTCTTC. Residues: CASSLGLAGGHNEQFF.

V gene TRBV10-3 combines with J gene TRBJ2-6; 7 bases are shared with TRBD1. Trimming cost V 7 bases and J 2 bases; bases outside gene matches: 5. CDR3 length: 15 amino acids. The V gene's germline CDR1 is ENHRY and CDR2 SYGVKD. CDR3 DNA sequence: TGTGCCATCACCGAAGGGGGCGCTGGGGCCAACGTCCTGACTTTC. It encodes CAITEGGAGANVLTF.

V is TRBV7-9 and J is TRBJ1-1, with a weak D call TRBD1 (6 bases). Germline V gene data show CDR1 as SEHNR and CDR2 as FQNEAQ (reference sequence). Between the trimmed V and J ends, which lost 3 bases and 2 bases, there was a span of 10 bases. The CDR3 extends over 14 amino acids. The DNA of the CDR3 is TGTGCCAGCAGCTTGACAGGAACTAACACTGAAGCTTTCTTT. It is translated as CASSLTGTNTEAFF.

J is TRBJ1-2 and V is TRBV2; 8 bases match TRBD1. J lost 0 bases, V lost 6 bases, and 9 bases had no gene match. CDR1 SNHLY and CDR2 FYNNEI come from the germline V gene. This CDR3 is 16 amino acids long. CDR3 nucleotide sequence: TGTGCCAGCAGCCCAGGGGGCGGAGGAGCTAACTATGGCTACACCTTC. Its translation: CASSPGGGGANYGYTF. Using reference TRBV2 and TRBJ1-2 for the parts outside the CDR3, the full variable domain is EPEVTQTPSHQVTQMGQEVILRCVPISNHLYFYWYRQILGQKVEFLVSFYNNEISEKSEIFDDQFSVERPDGSNFTLKIRSTKLEDSAMYFCASSPGGGGANYGYTFGSGTRLTVV.

This clone has a single count. The chain combines TRBV21-1 with TRBJ2-1; no check of the table's D call, TRBD1, against the DNA was made. TRBV21-1 is a pseudogene segment. The CDR3 contains 16 residues. This chain's CDR3 is CASSKTYRVTYNEQFF. CDR3 sequence (DNA): TGTGCCAGCAGCAAGACATACAGGGTAACCTACAATGAGCAGTTCTTC.

The rearrangement joins TRBV2 to TRBJ2-5, with TRBD1 as a possible D gene (5 bases). The germline CDR1 and CDR2 sequences are SNHLY and FYNNEI. Trimming left V 2 bases short and J 3 bases short, with 10 bases between. The CDR3 length is 14 residues. As DNA, the CDR3 is TGTGCCAGCAGTGAAAACTCAGGGAAAGAGACCCAGTACTTC. This gives the protein CASSENSGKETQYF.

There are a few counts of this clone. This sequence joins TRBV18 and TRBJ1-5; 7 bases agree with TRBD1. CDR3 size: 15 residues. The trim removed 3 bases at V and 5 bases at J, leaving 7 bases unmatched. CDR1 is KGHSH and CDR2 is LQKENI in the germline V gene. DNA for the CDR3: TGTGCCAGCTCACCCCTTGAGGGGGCCCATCAGCCCCAGCATTTT. Translated, it gives CASSPLEGAHQPQHF.

The rearrangement uses TRBV3-1 (or the pseudogene TRBV3-2) and TRBJ1-3; 9 bases fit TRBD1. The CDR3 spans 17 residues. The germline gives CDR1 LGHDT, CDR2 YNNKEL (reference sequence). The V gene end was trimmed by 3 bases and the J gene end by 4 bases; junction bases not matched to a gene: 10. This CDR3 is CASSHLGLGQGGNTIYF. The CDR3 region has the DNA TGTGCCAGCAGCCACCTCGGTCTCGGACAGGGGGGAAACACCATATATTTT.

J is TRBJ2-3 and V is TRBV3-1 (or the pseudogene TRBV3-2); 7 bases line up with TRBD1. Looked up from germline, CDR1 is LGHDT and CDR2 is YNNKEL (reference sequence). With 3 bases clipped from V and 5 bases from J, the junction kept 2 bases outside the gene matches. The CDR3 has 13 residues. The CDR3 DNA is TGTGCCAGCAGCCATAGGGGGCAAGATACGCAGTATTTT. Translating it yields CASSHRGQDTQYF.

The chain couples TRBV5-1 to TRBJ2-7; 7 bases align to TRBD1. Germline trimming cut 4 bases from V and 0 bases from J; bases unmatched to any gene: 10. The CDR3 totals 16 residues. The germline V gene has CDR1 SGHRS and CDR2 YFSETQ. CDR3 DNA sequence: TGCGCCAGCAGCGGCGGACAGGCGACTATCTCCTACGAGCAGTACTTC. It yields the protein CASSGGQATISYEQYF.

The gene calls are TRBV5-1 and TRBJ1-1; 8 positions match TRBD1. Trimming cost V 0 bases and J 0 bases; bases outside gene matches: 10. The CDR3 has 18 residues. Per the germline V gene, CDR1 is SGHRS and CDR2 is YFSETQ. This chain's CDR3 is CASSLGSPRQGMNTEAFF. CDR3 nucleotide sequence: TGCGCCAGCAGCTTGGGTTCCCCCCGACAGGGGATGAACACTGAAGCTTTCTTT.

The chain employs TRBV9 and TRBJ1-6, with D tentatively TRBD1 (6 bases). CDR3 size: 15 residues. Trimming pared 3 bases from V and 7 bases from J, leaving 14 bases between. CDR1 is SGDLS, CDR2 YYNGEE, per germline. CDR3 residues: CASSDRDTQNSPLHF. The CDR3 DNA sequence: TGTGCCAGCAGCGACCGGGACACCCAGAATTCACCCCTCCACTTT.

The V and J genes are TRBV3-1 (or the pseudogene TRBV3-2) and TRBJ2-5; 7 bases are shared with TRBD2. The CDR3 has 15 residues. Per the germline V gene, CDR1 is LGHDT and CDR2 is YNNKEL (reference sequence). Trimming cost V 3 bases and J 6 bases; bases outside gene matches: 10. CDR3 sequence (DNA): TGTGCCAGCAGCCAGGGGGGAGGGGAGATGAAGACCCAGTACTTC. It translates to CASSQGGGEMKTQYF.

The rearrangement joins TRBV5-6 to TRBJ2-6, with D unresolved. The CDR3 has 15 amino acids. Deletions cut 0 bases from V and 2 bases from J, with 6 bases between. In germline, CDR1 is SGHDT, CDR2 YYEEEE. The CDR3 here is CASSLVAPGANVLTF. CDR3 DNA sequence: TGTGCCAGCAGCTTGGTGGCACCTGGGGCCAACGTCCTGACTTTC.

This clone was found once. The J gene is TRBJ1-5, the V gene TRBV28, with TRBD1 identical over 8 bases. The CDR3 is made up of 15 amino acids. J gave up 7 bases and V 5 bases, and 10 bases lay outside the gene matches. Per germline, CDR1 MDHEN and CDR2 SYDVKM. CDR3 sequence: CASSAGGGSGQPQHF. The CDR3 nucleotides are TGTGCCAGCAGTGCAGGGGGCGGGAGTGGACAGCCCCAGCATTTT.

The J gene is TRBJ1-1, the V gene TRBV2; tentative D call: TRBD1 (6 bases). The V gene's germline CDR1 is SNHLY and CDR2 FYNNEI. V lost 0 bases to trimming and J lost 5 bases, with 16 bases between them. This CDR3 contains 16 residues. Here the CDR3 DNA reads TGTGCCAGCAGTGAAGCGCTTCGGGGGGCCGGGACTGAAGCTTTCTTT. This sequence encodes CASSEALRGAGTEAFF. Full variable domain (remainder filled in from reference TRBV2 and TRBJ1-1): EPEVTQTPSHQVTQMGQEVILRCVPISNHLYFYWYRQILGQKVEFLVSFYNNEISEKSEIFDDQFSVERPDGSNFTLKIRSTKLEDSAMYFCASSEALRGAGTEAFFGQGTRLTVV.

The rearrangement links TRBV28 to TRBJ1-2, with D maybe TRBD1 (6 bases). With 11 bases removed from V and 4 bases from J, the gap between germline ends came to 14 bases. The CDR3 has 12 amino acids. From germline, CDR1 is MDHEN and CDR2 SYDVKM. The CDR3 DNA reads TGTGCCCACAGGGAGGGGGGCTATGGCTACACCTTC. Its protein product is CAHREGGYGYTF.

The J gene is TRBJ1-2, the V gene TRBV20-1, with 9 bases identical to TRBD1. The CDR3 consists of 11 residues. J was trimmed by 9 bases and V by 5 bases; bases with no gene match: 4. The V gene's germline CDR1 is DFQATT and CDR2 SNEGSKA (reference sequence). Here the CDR3 reads CSARDRASYTF. As DNA, the CDR3 is TGCAGTGCTCGGGACAGGGCCAGCTACACCTTC.

This chain joins TRBV27 and TRBJ2-2, with D maybe TRBD1 (6 bases). Germline lookup yields CDR1 MNHEY and CDR2 SMNVEV (reference sequence). V shed 7 bases and J shed 1 base, with 10 bases lying between them. The CDR3 has 14 residues. The CDR3 here is CASKGDWNTGELFF. CDR3 nucleotide sequence: TGTGCCAGCAAGGGGGATTGGAACACCGGGGAGCTGTTTTTT.